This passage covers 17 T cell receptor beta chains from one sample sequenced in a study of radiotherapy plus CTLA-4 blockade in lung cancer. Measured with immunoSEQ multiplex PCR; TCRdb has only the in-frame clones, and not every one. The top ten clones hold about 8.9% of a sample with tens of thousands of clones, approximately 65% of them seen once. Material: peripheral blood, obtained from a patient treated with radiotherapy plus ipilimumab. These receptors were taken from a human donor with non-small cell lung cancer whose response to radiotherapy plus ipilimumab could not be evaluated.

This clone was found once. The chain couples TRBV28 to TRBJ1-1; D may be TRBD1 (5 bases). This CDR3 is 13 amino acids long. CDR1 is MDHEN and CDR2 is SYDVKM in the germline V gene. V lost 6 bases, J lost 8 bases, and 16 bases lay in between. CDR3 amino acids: CASRGRREAEAFF. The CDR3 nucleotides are TGTGCCAGCAGAGGCCGCAGGGAGGCAGAAGCTTTCTTT.

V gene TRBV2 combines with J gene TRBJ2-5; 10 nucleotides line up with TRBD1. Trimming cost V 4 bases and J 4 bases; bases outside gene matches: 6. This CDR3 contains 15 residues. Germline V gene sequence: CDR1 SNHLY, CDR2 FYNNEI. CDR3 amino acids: CASSGDRGPGETQYF. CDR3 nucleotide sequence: TGTGCCAGCAGTGGGGACAGGGGACCGGGAGAGACCCAGTACTTC.

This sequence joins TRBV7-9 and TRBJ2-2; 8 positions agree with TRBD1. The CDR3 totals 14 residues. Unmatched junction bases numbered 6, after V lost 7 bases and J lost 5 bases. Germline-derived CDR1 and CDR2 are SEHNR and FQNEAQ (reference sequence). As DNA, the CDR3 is TGTGCCAGCACCCGGGACAGGCTAACCGGGGAGCTGTTTTTT. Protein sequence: CASTRDRLTGELFF.

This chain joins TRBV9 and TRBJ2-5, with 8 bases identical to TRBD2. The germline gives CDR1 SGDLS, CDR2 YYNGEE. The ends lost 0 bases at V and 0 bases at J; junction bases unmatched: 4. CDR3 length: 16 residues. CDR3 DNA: TGTGCCAGCAGCGTAGGGGGCGGGGGGAACCAAGAGACCCAGTACTTC. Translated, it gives CASSVGGGGNQETQYF.

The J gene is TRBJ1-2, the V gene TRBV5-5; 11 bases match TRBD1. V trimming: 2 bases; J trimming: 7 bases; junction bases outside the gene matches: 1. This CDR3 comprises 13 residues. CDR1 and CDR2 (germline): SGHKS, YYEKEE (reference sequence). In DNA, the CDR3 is TGTGCCAGCAGCTTCGGGACAGGGGGTGGCTACACCTTC. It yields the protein CASSFGTGGGYTF.

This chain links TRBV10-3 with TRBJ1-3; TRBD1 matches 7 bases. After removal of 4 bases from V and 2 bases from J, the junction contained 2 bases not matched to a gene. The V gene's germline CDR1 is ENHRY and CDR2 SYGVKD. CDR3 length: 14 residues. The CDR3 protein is CAISGQGAGNTIYF. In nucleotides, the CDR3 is TGTGCCATCAGTGGACAGGGAGCTGGAAACACCATATATTTT.

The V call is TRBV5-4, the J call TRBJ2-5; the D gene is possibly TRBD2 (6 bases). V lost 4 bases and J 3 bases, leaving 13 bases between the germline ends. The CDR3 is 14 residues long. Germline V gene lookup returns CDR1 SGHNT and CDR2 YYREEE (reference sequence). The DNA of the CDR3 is TGTGCCAGCAGCCCAAGGTGGAGGGAAGAGACCCAGTACTTC. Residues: CASSPRWREETQYF.

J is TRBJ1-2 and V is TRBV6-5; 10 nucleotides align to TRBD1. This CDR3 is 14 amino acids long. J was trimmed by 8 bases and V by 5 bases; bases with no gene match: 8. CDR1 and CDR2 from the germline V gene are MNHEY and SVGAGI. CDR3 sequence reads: CASSERDRGSGYTF. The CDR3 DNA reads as TGTGCCAGCAGTGAGCGGGACAGGGGATCCGGCTACACCTTC.

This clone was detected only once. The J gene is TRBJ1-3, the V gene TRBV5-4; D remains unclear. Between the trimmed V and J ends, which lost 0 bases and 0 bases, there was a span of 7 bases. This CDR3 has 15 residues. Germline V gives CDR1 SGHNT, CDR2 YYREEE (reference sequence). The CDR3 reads CASSLAGSSGNTIYF. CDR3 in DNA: TGTGCCAGCAGCTTGGCGGGGAGCTCTGGAAACACCATATATTTT.

The chain's CDR3 is CASSLRQGQVTDTQYF. CDR3 nucleotide sequence: TGCGCCAGCAGCCTAAGACAGGGGCAAGTCACAGATACGCAGTATTTT. This chain connects TRBV4-3 to TRBJ2-3; 8 positions match TRBD1. Germline V gene data show CDR1 as LGHNA and CDR2 as YSLEER. Unmatched junction bases numbered 8, after V lost 4 bases and J lost 2 bases. The CDR3 sequence is 16 residues long.

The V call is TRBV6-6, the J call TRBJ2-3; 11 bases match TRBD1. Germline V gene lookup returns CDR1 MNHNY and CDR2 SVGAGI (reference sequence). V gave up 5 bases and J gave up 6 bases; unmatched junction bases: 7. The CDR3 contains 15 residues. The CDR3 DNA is TGTGCCAGCAGTCTTGGACAGGGGGCAGGGGATACGCAGTATTTT. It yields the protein CASSLGQGAGDTQYF.

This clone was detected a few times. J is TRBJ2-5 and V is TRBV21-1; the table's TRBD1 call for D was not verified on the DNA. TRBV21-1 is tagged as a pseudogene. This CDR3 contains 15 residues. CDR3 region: CASTLLQDREETQYF. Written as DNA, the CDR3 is TGTGCCAGCACCCTTCTGCAGGACAGGGAAGAGACCCAGTACTTC.

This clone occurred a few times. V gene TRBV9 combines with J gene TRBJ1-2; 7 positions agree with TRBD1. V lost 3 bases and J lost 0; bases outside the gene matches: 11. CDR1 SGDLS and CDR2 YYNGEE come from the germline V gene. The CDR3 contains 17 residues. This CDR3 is CASSGYERDSSNYGYTF. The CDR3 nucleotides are TGTGCCAGCAGCGGCTATGAGAGGGACAGTTCTAACTATGGCTACACCTTC. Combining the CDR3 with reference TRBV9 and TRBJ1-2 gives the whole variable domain DSGVTQTPKHLITATGQRVTLRCSPRSGDLSVYWYQQSLDQGLQFLIQYYNGEERAKGNILERFSAQQFPDLHSELNLSSLELGDSALYFCASSGYERDSSNYGYTFGSGTRLTVV.

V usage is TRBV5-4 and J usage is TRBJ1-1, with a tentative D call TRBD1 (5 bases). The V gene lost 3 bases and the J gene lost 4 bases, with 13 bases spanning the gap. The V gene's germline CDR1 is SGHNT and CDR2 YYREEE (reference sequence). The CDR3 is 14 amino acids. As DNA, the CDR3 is TGTGCCAGCAGCTCCCTAGGGGAAGGCACTGAAGCTTTCTTT. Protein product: CASSSLGEGTEAFF.

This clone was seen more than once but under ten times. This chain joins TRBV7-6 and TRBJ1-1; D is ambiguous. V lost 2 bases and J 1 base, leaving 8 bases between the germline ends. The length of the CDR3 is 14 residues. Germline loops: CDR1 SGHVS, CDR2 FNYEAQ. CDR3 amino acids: CASSLQQANTEAFF. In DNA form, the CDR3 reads TGTGCCAGCAGCTTACAGCAGGCGAACACTGAAGCTTTCTTT.

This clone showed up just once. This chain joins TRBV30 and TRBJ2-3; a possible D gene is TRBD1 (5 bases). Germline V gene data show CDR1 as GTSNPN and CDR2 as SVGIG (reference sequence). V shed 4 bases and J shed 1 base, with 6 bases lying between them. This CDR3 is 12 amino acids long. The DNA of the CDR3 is TGTGCCTGGACCAGGGGCACAGATACGCAGTATTTT. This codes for CAWTRGTDTQYF.

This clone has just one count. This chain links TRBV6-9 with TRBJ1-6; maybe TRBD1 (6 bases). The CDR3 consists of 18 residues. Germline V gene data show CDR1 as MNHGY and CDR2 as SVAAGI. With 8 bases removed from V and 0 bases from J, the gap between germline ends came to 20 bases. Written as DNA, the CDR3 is TGTGCCAGCCCGCACAGAACAAAGGGGGTCTCCTATAATTCACCCCTCCACTTT. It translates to CASPHRTKGVSYNSPLHF.